These T cell receptor beta chains were read from a single sample in a study of shared clonotypes between healthy human individuals. Assay used: immunoSEQ multiplex PCR; TCRdb lists only in-frame clones, some missing. The sample contains more than 500,000 clones, 85% to 95% of which appear only once. The specimen was naive CD8+ T cells sorted from blood. The source of these receptors is a woman aged 25 to 39 in good health. Each CDR3 is given with its conserved first and last residue. Each record gives: J gene, V gene, clone size, CDR3 length, D gene, CDR3 DNA, CDR3 protein. D genes are given only for firm matches. The listing skips clone size in some rows; elsewhere it reads once, few, many or a size class.

j_call: TRBJ2-7; v_call: TRBV10-2; clone_size: NA; cdr3_length: 14; d_call: TRBD2; cdr3_nt: TGCGCCAGCTTGATAGCGGGAGACTCCTACGAGCAGTACTTC; cdr3_aa: CASLIAGDSYEQYF
j_call: TRBJ2-1; v_call: TRBV25-1; clone_size: NA; cdr3_length: 16; d_call: NA; cdr3_nt: TGTGCCAGCAGTGGATCCGCAGGACTTGGGGCGTGGGAGCAGTTCTTC; cdr3_aa: CASSGSAGLGAWEQFF
j_call: TRBJ2-4; v_call: TRBV2; clone_size: NA; cdr3_length: 15; d_call: NA; cdr3_nt: TGTGCCAGCCTAGTCGGGACGGGCGCCAAAAACATTCAGTACTTC; cdr3_aa: CASLVGTGAKNIQYF
j_call: TRBJ2-7; v_call: TRBV27; clone_size: NA; cdr3_length: 12; d_call: TRBD2; cdr3_nt: TGTGCCAGCCTAGATAGCGGGAGGTCTTTGTACTTC; cdr3_aa: CASLDSGRSLYF
j_call: TRBJ1-2; v_call: TRBV5-4; clone_size: NA; cdr3_length: 16; d_call: NA; cdr3_nt: TGTGCCAGCAGCTTGGTGGAGGGAGGGTTGGCCTATGGCTACACCTTC; cdr3_aa: CASSLVEGGLAYGYTF
j_call: TRBJ2-2; v_call: TRBV6-1; clone_size: once; cdr3_length: 12; d_call: NA; cdr3_nt: TGTGCCAGCAGTGAGTACACCGGGGAGCTGTTTTTT; cdr3_aa: CASSEYTGELFF
j_call: TRBJ2-7; v_call: TRBV28; clone_size: NA; cdr3_length: 16; d_call: NA; cdr3_nt: TGTGCCAGCAGTCCACCTTCCGGGACAACTGCCTACGAGCAGTACTTC; cdr3_aa: CASSPPSGTTAYEQYF
j_call: TRBJ1-2; v_call: TRBV5-8; clone_size: NA; cdr3_length: 10; d_call: NA; cdr3_nt: TGTGCCAGCAGCGTGTATGGCTACACCTTC; cdr3_aa: CASSVYGYTF
j_call: TRBJ2-7; v_call: TRBV19; clone_size: NA; cdr3_length: 14; d_call: NA; cdr3_nt: TGTGCCAGTAGTTTTGCCGGGATCGACTACGAGCAGTACTTC; cdr3_aa: CASSFAGIDYEQYF
j_call: TRBJ1-2; v_call: TRBV4-1; clone_size: NA; cdr3_length: 19; d_call: NA; cdr3_nt: TGCGCCAGCAGCCAAGATAGATTAACGGACAGCCTTTATATGGATGGCTACACCTTC; cdr3_aa: CASSQDRLTDSLYMDGYTF
j_call: TRBJ2-2; v_call: TRBV13; clone_size: NA; cdr3_length: 15; d_call: NA; cdr3_nt: TGTGCCAGCAGCCACAGAGAGGCGAACACCGGGGAGCTGTTTTTT; cdr3_aa: CASSHREANTGELFF
j_call: TRBJ1-5; v_call: TRBV4-2; clone_size: NA; cdr3_length: 16; d_call: NA; cdr3_nt: TGTGCCAGCAGCCAAGATTTGGCCGGGGAAGATCAGCCCCAGCATTTT; cdr3_aa: CASSQDLAGEDQPQHF
j_call: TRBJ2-1; v_call: TRBV27; clone_size: NA; cdr3_length: 15; d_call: TRBD2; cdr3_nt: TGTGCCAGCAGTTGGACTAGCGGGAGGGCCGGTGAGCAGTTCTTC; cdr3_aa: CASSWTSGRAGEQFF
j_call: TRBJ2-3; v_call: TRBV7-9; clone_size: NA; cdr3_length: 15; d_call: TRBD1; cdr3_nt: TGTGCCAGCAGAAAAAGGGAACAGGGGATGGATACGCAGTATTTT; cdr3_aa: CASRKREQGMDTQYF
j_call: TRBJ2-6; v_call: TRBV28; clone_size: NA; cdr3_length: 18; d_call: NA; cdr3_nt: TGTGCCAGCCTGACCGGGACACTAAAAAAGAGGGGGGCCAACGTCCTGACTTTC; cdr3_aa: CASLTGTLKKRGANVLTF
j_call: TRBJ1-5; v_call: TRBV19; clone_size: NA; cdr3_length: 15; d_call: NA; cdr3_nt: TGTGCCAGTACCGACAGCCCTTCACCTAATCAGCCCCAGCATTTT; cdr3_aa: CASTDSPSPNQPQHF
j_call: TRBJ1-6; v_call: TRBV7-9; clone_size: NA; cdr3_length: 16; d_call: NA; cdr3_nt: TGTGCCAGCAGCCGCCCGCCCGGGCTCTCGGATTCACCCCTCCACTTT; cdr3_aa: CASSRPPGLSDSPLHF
j_call: TRBJ2-7; v_call: TRBV9; clone_size: NA; cdr3_length: 13; d_call: NA; cdr3_nt: TGTGCCAGCAGCGGCCTAGGGGGCTACGAGCAGTACTTC; cdr3_aa: CASSGLGGYEQYF
j_call: TRBJ2-7; v_call: TRBV28; clone_size: NA; cdr3_length: 14; d_call: TRBD2; cdr3_nt: TGTGCCAGCAGTTTGGGGCTAGCGGGGTACGAGCAGTACTTC; cdr3_aa: CASSLGLAGYEQYF
j_call: TRBJ2-7; v_call: TRBV6-5; clone_size: NA; cdr3_length: 14; d_call: NA; cdr3_nt: TGTGCCAGCAGCCCCTCAGGGGAGTTGTACGAGCAGTACTTC; cdr3_aa: CASSPSGELYEQYF
j_call: TRBJ1-2; v_call: TRBV27; clone_size: NA; cdr3_length: 14; d_call: TRBD1; cdr3_nt: TGTGCCAGCAGTTACGGACAGGGGGGCTATGGCTACACCTTC; cdr3_aa: CASSYGQGGYGYTF
j_call: TRBJ2-1; v_call: TRBV2; clone_size: NA; cdr3_length: 11; d_call: NA; cdr3_nt: TGTGCCAGCAGCCCCCCCAATGAGCAGTTCTTC; cdr3_aa: CASSPPNEQFF
j_call: TRBJ2-7; v_call: TRBV5-4; clone_size: NA; cdr3_length: 14; d_call: NA; cdr3_nt: TGTGCCAGCAGCTTCGAGAGGAGTGGGTACGAGCAGTACTTC; cdr3_aa: CASSFERSGYEQYF
j_call: TRBJ2-5; v_call: TRBV6-1; clone_size: NA; cdr3_length: 13; d_call: NA; cdr3_nt: TGTGCCAGCTCCGCAGGAGGGGAAGAGACCCAGTACTTC; cdr3_aa: CASSAGGEETQYF
j_call: TRBJ2-1; v_call: TRBV11-3; clone_size: NA; cdr3_length: 15; d_call: TRBD2; cdr3_nt: TGTGCCAGCAGAATACTACCGGGACTACCCAATGAGCAGTTCTTC; cdr3_aa: CASRILPGLPNEQFF
j_call: TRBJ1-5; v_call: TRBV27; clone_size: NA; cdr3_length: 14; d_call: NA; cdr3_nt: TGTGCCAGCAGGGGACGGTATAGCAATCAGCCCCAGCATTTT; cdr3_aa: CASRGRYSNQPQHF
j_call: TRBJ2-2; v_call: TRBV19; clone_size: NA; cdr3_length: 18; d_call: TRBD1; cdr3_nt: TGTGCCAGTAGTACCCCCCCCCGGACAGGCCTGAACACCGGGGAGCTGTTTTTT; cdr3_aa: CASSTPPRTGLNTGELFF
j_call: TRBJ2-7; v_call: TRBV7-9; clone_size: NA; cdr3_length: 13; d_call: NA; cdr3_nt: TGTGCCAGCAGCTTACTAGTTTCCTACGAGCAGTACTTC; cdr3_aa: CASSLLVSYEQYF
j_call: TRBJ1-4; v_call: TRBV9; clone_size: NA; cdr3_length: 15; d_call: NA; cdr3_nt: TGTGCCAGCAGCGCCTCCGGGACCATTAATGAAAAACTGTTTTTT; cdr3_aa: CASSASGTINEKLFF
j_call: TRBJ2-3; v_call: TRBV9; clone_size: NA; cdr3_length: 15; d_call: NA; cdr3_nt: TGTGCCAGCAGCGACCGGGACTCTAGCACAGATACGCAGTATTTT; cdr3_aa: CASSDRDSSTDTQYF
j_call: TRBJ2-1; v_call: TRBV5-6; clone_size: NA; cdr3_length: 14; d_call: NA; cdr3_nt: TGTGCCAGCAGCTTCACAGACCTATACAATGAGCAGTTCTTC; cdr3_aa: CASSFTDLYNEQFF
j_call: TRBJ2-7; v_call: TRBV25-1; clone_size: NA; cdr3_length: 13; d_call: TRBD1; cdr3_nt: TGTGCCAGCAGTCTCCAGGGGACAGGCGAGCAGTACTTC; cdr3_aa: CASSLQGTGEQYF
j_call: TRBJ2-7; v_call: TRBV13; clone_size: NA; cdr3_length: 14; d_call: NA; cdr3_nt: TGTGCCAGCAGCTCCGAGGCGGGACCCTACGAGCAGTACTTC; cdr3_aa: CASSSEAGPYEQYF
j_call: TRBJ1-2; v_call: TRBV19; clone_size: NA; cdr3_length: 13; d_call: TRBD1; cdr3_nt: TGTGCCAGTCTTGCAGGGGGGCACTATGGCTACACCTTC; cdr3_aa: CASLAGGHYGYTF
j_call: TRBJ1-1; v_call: TRBV28; clone_size: once; cdr3_length: 12; d_call: NA; cdr3_nt: TGTGCCAGCAGTTTAGGCCCCACTGAAGCTTTCTTT; cdr3_aa: CASSLGPTEAFF
j_call: TRBJ2-3; v_call: TRBV7-2; clone_size: NA; cdr3_length: 14; d_call: NA; cdr3_nt: TGTGCCAGCAGCTTACAGTGGGACACAGATACGCAGTATTTT; cdr3_aa: CASSLQWDTDTQYF
j_call: TRBJ2-7; v_call: TRBV27; clone_size: once; cdr3_length: 14; d_call: TRBD1; cdr3_nt: TGTGCCAGCAGTTTTTCCAGGGGGCCCTACGAGCAGTACTTC; cdr3_aa: CASSFSRGPYEQYF
j_call: TRBJ2-7; v_call: TRBV15; clone_size: NA; cdr3_length: 14; d_call: NA; cdr3_nt: TGTGCCACCAGCAGCGCCCACGACTCCTACGAGCAGTACTTC; cdr3_aa: CATSSAHDSYEQYF
j_call: TRBJ2-3; v_call: TRBV5-6; clone_size: once; cdr3_length: 14; d_call: NA; cdr3_nt: TGTGCCAGCACCAATTTTCGGTCCCCAGATACGCAGTATTTT; cdr3_aa: CASTNFRSPDTQYF
j_call: TRBJ2-1; v_call: TRBV29-1; clone_size: few; cdr3_length: 14; d_call: TRBD2; cdr3_nt: TGCAGCGTTTACGGACTAGCGGGAGGCAATGAGCAGTTCTTC; cdr3_aa: CSVYGLAGGNEQFF
j_call: TRBJ2-5; v_call: TRBV27; clone_size: NA; cdr3_length: 15; d_call: TRBD1; cdr3_nt: TGTGCCAGCAGTTCTCGACAGGGGGGGCGAGAGACCCAGTACTTC; cdr3_aa: CASSSRQGGRETQYF
j_call: TRBJ2-3; v_call: TRBV5-6; clone_size: NA; cdr3_length: 16; d_call: NA; cdr3_nt: TGTGCCAGCAGCTTGAATCTCCGCAGCCATGGGGATACGCAGTATTTT; cdr3_aa: CASSLNLRSHGDTQYF
j_call: TRBJ2-1; v_call: TRBV15; clone_size: NA; cdr3_length: 15; d_call: NA; cdr3_nt: TGTGCCACCAGCAGAGGACTAGACCTTTACAATGAGCAGTTCTTC; cdr3_aa: CATSRGLDLYNEQFF
j_call: TRBJ2-6; v_call: TRBV9; clone_size: once; cdr3_length: 19; d_call: NA; cdr3_nt: TGTGCCAGCAGCGTCCCGGGGCAGGAGACTTATAATGCGGCCAACGTCCTGACTTTC; cdr3_aa: CASSVPGQETYNAANVLTF
j_call: TRBJ1-1; v_call: TRBV2; clone_size: NA; cdr3_length: 13; d_call: TRBD1; cdr3_nt: TGTGCCAGCAAAGTAGGGGGCGGTACTGAAGCTTTCTTT; cdr3_aa: CASKVGGGTEAFF
j_call: TRBJ1-5; v_call: TRBV2; clone_size: once; cdr3_length: 14; d_call: NA; cdr3_nt: TGTGCCAGCAGCGGCGGCAGGAGTAATCAGCCCCAGCATTTT; cdr3_aa: CASSGGRSNQPQHF
j_call: TRBJ2-7; v_call: TRBV13; clone_size: NA; cdr3_length: 13; d_call: NA; cdr3_nt: TGTGCCAGCAGCTCGGACAGTTCAAGGGGGCAGTACTTC; cdr3_aa: CASSSDSSRGQYF
j_call: TRBJ2-7; v_call: TRBV4-2; clone_size: NA; cdr3_length: 15; d_call: TRBD2; cdr3_nt: TGTGCCAGCAGCCAAGAAGGTCTAGCGGGAACCGAGCAGTACTTC; cdr3_aa: CASSQEGLAGTEQYF
j_call: TRBJ1-2; v_call: TRBV9; clone_size: NA; cdr3_length: 14; d_call: NA; cdr3_nt: TGTGCCAGCAGCCCCTCTCTGACTGTCTATGGCTACACCTTC; cdr3_aa: CASSPSLTVYGYTF
j_call: TRBJ2-2; v_call: TRBV15; clone_size: NA; cdr3_length: 13; d_call: TRBD1; cdr3_nt: TGTGCCACTCGGGACAGTCGGACCGGGGAGCTGTTTTTT; cdr3_aa: CATRDSRTGELFF